This T cell receptor beta chain came from a study of coeliac disease. Study overall: Each coeliac patient was active, refractory type I, or diet-controlled. General study points: Largely private TRB repertoires meant most sequences were sample-unique.

Repertoires were generated with immunoSEQ multiplex PCR, while TCRdb's copy carries only in-frame clones and drops some. The repertoire consists of over 3,000 clones, with almost 70% occurring once and the leading ten covering 7% to 9.5%. Germline CDR1 is MNHNS and CDR2 is SASEGT. The CDR3 extends over 14 amino acids. With 5 bases clipped from V and 6 bases from J, the junction kept 5 bases outside the gene matches. Notes on this clone: Its cognate antigen is unknown.

Sequenced sample: intraepithelial lymphocytes from the gut. The receptor's source is a man aged 25-45 years with celiac disease. The chain combines TRBV6-1 with TRBJ2-7; 12 bases are a match to TRBD1. The CDR3 protein is CASSLGTGGAEQYF. The CDR3 region has the DNA TGTGCCAGCAGTTTAGGGACAGGGGGCGCCGAGCAGTACTTC.